Each of the 29 T cell receptor beta chains below was sequenced from the same sample in a study of T cells in Graves' hyperthyroidism and ophthalmopathy. The source material, RNA transcripts, was used to amplify TCR beta CDR3 regions. The HTBI primer set served for first-round RT-PCR of the TCR CDR3. TCRdb called the multiplex PCR reads again in MiXCR, with one record for every CDR3 protein. This table holds hundreds of thousands of distinct CDR3 sequences, 15% found once. The sample consisted of blood. The receptor source for this set is a woman younger than 45 with Graves' hyperthyroidism.

In this sample, this clonotype turned up many times. The V gene is TRBV5-1, the J gene TRBJ2-7; 10 bases are a match to TRBD2. The trim removed 2 bases at V and 5 bases at J, leaving 16 bases unmatched. CDR1 SGHRS and CDR2 YFSETQ come from the germline V gene. The length of the CDR3 is 18 residues. CDR3 sequence reads: CASSLLAGIGSTGHEQYF. The CDR3, as DNA: TGCGCCAGCAGCTTACTAGCGGGAATTGGTAGTACCGGCCACGAGCAGTACTTC.

This clonotype came up many times. The chain is built from TRBV6-1 and TRBJ1-5; 7 bases are shared with TRBD1. CDR3 size: 17 residues. Germline CDR1 is MNHNS and CDR2 is SASEGT. Unmatched junction bases numbered 10, after V lost 4 bases and J lost 1 base. The CDR3 loop reads CASSARGGGASNQPQHF. CDR3 nucleotides: TGTGCCAGCAGTGCCCGAGGAGGGGGCGCGAGCAATCAGCCCCAGCATTTT.

This clonotype was observed a handful of times. V gene TRBV4-2 combines with J gene TRBJ1-1, with 8 bases identical to TRBD1. This CDR3 has 13 amino acids. Germline CDR1 is LGHNA and CDR2 is YNFKEQ. J lost 10 bases, V lost 3 bases, and 7 bases had no gene match. CDR3 residues: CASSQVTDRGAFF. CDR3 sequence (DNA): TGTGCCAGCAGCCAGGTTACCGACAGGGGAGCTTTCTTT.

The chain couples TRBV20-1 to TRBJ2-7; 9 nucleotides match TRBD1. The trim removed 5 bases at V and 7 bases at J, leaving 6 bases unmatched. Germline CDR1 and CDR2: DFQATT and SNEGSKA (reference sequence). The CDR3 length is 12 residues. CDR3 bases: TGCAGTGCTCGAGGGACAGGGTGGGAGCAGTACTTC. Encoded protein: CSARGTGWEQYF.

This clonotype showed up many times. V is TRBV11-3 and J is TRBJ2-1; D tentatively reads TRBD1 or TRBD2 (6 bases each). This CDR3 contains 14 residues. Per germline, CDR1 SGHNT and CDR2 YENEEA. The V end lost 0 bases, the J end lost 7 bases, and 10 bases lay between the germline ends. CDR3 in DNA: TGTGCCAGCAGCTTAGATAGGGGGGAGAATGAGCAGTTCTTC. This encodes CASSLDRGENEQFF.

This clonotype was found a few times. The chain recombines TRBV20-1 with TRBJ2-5; 7 nucleotides align to TRBD1. Trimming took 4 bases from V and 2 from J; bases not matched to a gene: 7. Germline values: CDR1 DFQATT, CDR2 SNEGSKA (reference sequence). This CDR3 is built from 14 residues. CDR3 protein: CSATTGVGQETQYF. CDR3 DNA: TGCAGTGCTACCACAGGGGTCGGTCAAGAGACCCAGTACTTC.

The chain links TRBV24-1 to TRBJ2-5; weak D call: TRBD1 (6 bases). The CDR3 contains 15 residues. The germline gives CDR1 KGHDR, CDR2 SFDVKD. Trimming stripped 8 bases from V and 1 base from J, with 16 bases between. CDR3 bases: TGTGCCACCAACCTGACAGGAATCACCCAAGAGACCCAGTACTTC. Protein product: CATNLTGITQETQYF.

This clonotype has ten or more counts. This chain connects TRBV3-1 to TRBJ2-2, with TRBD1 matching over 10 bases. V lost 3 bases, J lost 1 base, and 2 bases stayed unmatched. CDR1 is LGHDT, CDR2 YNNKEL, per germline (reference sequence). The CDR3 runs 16 residues. CDR3 DNA: TGTGCCAGCAGCCAGAGGACAGGGGGGAACACCGGGGAGCTGTTTTTT. Amino acid sequence: CASSQRTGGNTGELFF.

This rearrangement joins TRBV29-1 to TRBJ1-2; 10 nucleotides agree with TRBD1. Germline CDR1 is SQVTM and CDR2 is ANQGSEA. The V and J ends lost 6 bases and 6 bases, in that order; junction bases with no gene match: 7. The CDR3 sequence is 13 residues long. The CDR3 loop is CSVRTGGVDGYTF. The CDR3 nucleotides are TGCAGCGTACGGACAGGGGGGGTCGATGGCTACACCTTC.

The chain carries TRBV5-1 and TRBJ2-3; no clear D. This CDR3 comprises 11 residues. Trimming took off 2 bases at V and 5 bases at J, with 3 bases between the two ends. The germline gives CDR1 SGHRS, CDR2 YFSETQ. CDR3 bases: TGCGCCAGCAGCTTTATAGATACGCAGTATTTT. The encoded protein is CASSFIDTQYF.

This clonotype was observed a handful of times. This chain links TRBV10-3 with TRBJ2-5, with a tentative D call TRBD1 (6 bases). The V gene's germline CDR1 is ENHRY and CDR2 SYGVKD. Trimming shortened V by 8 bases and J by 5 bases, and 18 bases separated the two germline ends. The CDR3 is made up of 14 amino acids. CDR3 in amino acids: CAIADSVGGETQYF. Written as DNA, the CDR3 is TGTGCCATCGCGGACAGCGTCGGCGGGGAGACCCAGTACTTC.

V and J are TRBV5-5 and TRBJ2-1; 11 bases fit TRBD2. CDR3 length: 17 amino acids. CDR1 SGHKS and CDR2 YYEKEE come from the germline V gene (reference sequence). Unmatched junction bases numbered 7, after V lost 1 base and J lost 4 bases. The chain's CDR3 is CASSLSGTSGSYNEQFF. The CDR3 DNA is TGTGCCAGCAGCTTGTCGGGGACTAGCGGCTCATACAATGAGCAGTTCTTC.

This clonotype was seen ten or more times. This chain uses TRBV18 with TRBJ2-7; 9 bases align to TRBD2. This CDR3 spans 14 amino acids. Germline CDR1 reads KGHSH; CDR2 reads LQKENI. The junction had 7 bases not matched to a gene; V was cut back by 5 bases and J by 5 bases. CDR3 region: CASSRLADRHEQYF. CDR3 nucleotides: TGTGCCAGCTCAAGACTAGCGGACCGCCACGAGCAGTACTTC.

As for this clonotype: A read error may explain this, as a much larger clone is one base away. The rearrangement joins TRBV12-3 or TRBV12-4 to TRBJ1-2, with D possibly TRBD1 on 5 matching bases. The CDR3 has 14 amino acids. V was shortened by 3 bases and J by 6 bases, with 14 bases between the two germline ends. This CDR3 is CASSFGAGNHGYTF. CDR3 coding DNA: TGTGCCAGCAGTTTTGGGGCAGGGAATCATGGCTACACCTTC.

The V gene is TRBV6-1, the J gene TRBJ2-7; weak D call: TRBD2 (5 bases). The CDR3 length is 16 residues. The V gene lost 3 bases and the J gene lost 0 bases, with 15 bases spanning the gap. Germline V gives CDR1 MNHNS, CDR2 SASEGT. CDR3 residues: CASSENWGANSYEQYF. CDR3 sequence (DNA): TGTGCCAGCAGTGAGAATTGGGGAGCCAACTCCTACGAGCAGTACTTC.

This chain links TRBV30 with TRBJ2-7, with 8 nucleotides matching TRBD1. The CDR3 is made up of 14 amino acids. Per germline, CDR1 GTSNPN and CDR2 SVGIG (reference sequence). The ends lost 0 bases at V and 3 bases at J; junction bases unmatched: 4. CDR3 in DNA: TGTGCCTGGAGTGTCGGACAGGGCTTCTACGAGCAGTACTTC. Protein sequence: CAWSVGQGFYEQYF.

This clonotype came up many times. V is TRBV7-9 and J is TRBJ2-5; TRBD2 might be the D (6 bases). The length of the CDR3 is 18 residues. The germline V gene encodes CDR1 SEHNR and CDR2 FQNEAQ (reference sequence). Deletions cut 3 bases from V and 0 bases from J, with 20 bases between. DNA for the CDR3: TGTGCCAGCAGCTTGGGCCAGCAAGGAGGGCCTAACCAAGAGACCCAGTACTTC. As protein: CASSLGQQGGPNQETQYF.

This clonotype was observed a handful of times. This chain connects TRBV11-2 to TRBJ2-3; 8 nucleotides align to TRBD1. The J segment lost 2 bases and the V segment lost 2 bases, leaving 6 bases of the junction unmatched. Germline V gene lookup returns CDR1 SGHAT and CDR2 FQNNGV. This CDR3 comprises 16 residues. The CDR3 DNA is TGTGCCAGCAGCTTAACCCAGGGGGCGCCCACAGATACGCAGTATTTT. Protein product: CASSLTQGAPTDTQYF.

This clonotype was seen at least ten times. This rearrangement joins TRBV5-1 to TRBJ2-7, with D tentatively TRBD1 (5 bases). This CDR3 region has 14 residues. The ends were cut back, 2 bases at V and 5 bases at J, with 14 bases in the middle. Germline V gene sequence: CDR1 SGHRS, CDR2 YFSETQ. This CDR3 is CASSFQGTYDEQYF. The CDR3 nucleotides read TGCGCCAGCAGCTTCCAGGGAACGTACGACGAGCAGTACTTC.

At least ten counts were recorded for this clonotype. The chain joins TRBV11-2 to TRBJ2-5; D not resolved. The CDR3 totals 13 residues. Trimming pared 2 bases from V and 7 bases from J, leaving 11 bases between. Germline V CDR1 and CDR2: SGHAT, FQNNGV. CDR3 region: CASSLPLMVTQYF. The CDR3 coding sequence is TGTGCCAGCAGCTTACCCCTAATGGTGACCCAGTACTTC.

This clonotype has only a few counts. The rearrangement joins TRBV5-1 to TRBJ1-2, with 9 bases lining up with TRBD1. J was trimmed by 8 bases and V by 3 bases; bases with no gene match: 8. The CDR3 contains 14 residues. Looked up from germline, CDR1 is SGHRS and CDR2 is YFSETQ. The CDR3 DNA sequence: TGCGCCAGCAGCTCGGAAACAGGGGGCAGAGGCTACACCTTC. Translated: CASSSETGGRGYTF.

Ten or more counts support this clonotype. The rearrangement uses TRBV27 and TRBJ2-7; maybe TRBD1 (7 bases). The CDR3 loop spans 16 amino acids. Looked up from germline, CDR1 is MNHEY and CDR2 is SMNVEV (reference sequence). V lost 7 bases and J 3 bases, leaving 22 bases between the germline ends. The CDR3 bases are TGTGCCAGCATCAGGGGAGGCGCAGGGGGAGACTACGAGCAGTACTTC. Its translation: CASIRGGAGGDYEQYF.

This clonotype was recorded many times. The chain employs TRBV20-1 and TRBJ2-3; D ambiguous. Germline CDR1 and CDR2: DFQATT and SNEGSKA (reference sequence). The CDR3 loop spans 11 amino acids. Trimming removed 6 bases at V and 2 bases at J, with 6 bases between. The CDR3 sequence: CSAGSTDTQYF. CDR3 in DNA: TGCAGTGCGGGGTCCACAGATACGCAGTATTTT.

The chain is built from TRBV5-6 and TRBJ2-6, with TRBD1 matching over 10 bases. Trimming took 4 bases from V and 0 from J; bases not matched to a gene: 7. The CDR3 contains 18 residues. Per the germline V gene, CDR1 is SGHDT and CDR2 is YYEEEE. The CDR3 DNA reads TGTGCCAGCAGCCCCCGCGGGACAGGGGTCTCTGGGGCCAACGTCCTGACTTTC. This sequence encodes CASSPRGTGVSGANVLTF.

This clonotype was counted many times. The CDR3: CASTLGQGYNEQFF. CDR3 in DNA: TGTGCCAGCACCCTGGGACAGGGATACAATGAGCAGTTCTTC. V is TRBV6-1 and J is TRBJ2-1; 9 bases line up with TRBD1. This CDR3 comprises 14 residues. V shed 7 bases, J shed 4 bases, and the junction held 5 bases outside the gene matches. The germline gives CDR1 MNHNS, CDR2 SASEGT.

This clonotype was recorded at least ten times. The chain couples TRBV6-1 to TRBJ2-1; no clear D gene. The germline gives CDR1 MNHNS, CDR2 SASEGT. This CDR3 is 22 amino acids long. Trimming shortened V by 8 bases and J by 0 bases, and 35 bases separated the two germline ends. The CDR3 loop reads CASVDTPGLGSPPESSYNEQFF. The DNA of the CDR3 is TGTGCCAGCGTCGATACACCGGGCCTGGGCTCGCCCCCGGAGAGCTCCTACAATGAGCAGTTCTTC.

The chain combines TRBV20-1 with TRBJ2-1; D ambiguous. The germline V gene encodes CDR1 DFQATT and CDR2 SNEGSKA (reference sequence). V gave up 3 bases and J gave up 9 bases, with 21 bases separating them. This CDR3 spans 15 amino acids. CDR3 residues: CSARGSGGVVGEQFF. As DNA, the CDR3 is TGCAGTGCTAGGGGCTCAGGTGGGGTAGTGGGTGAGCAGTTCTTC.

This clonotype was recorded at least ten times. This CDR3 reads CASSYSRVGNYEQYF. The CDR3 nucleotides read TGTGCCAGCAGTTACTCGCGGGTTGGCAACTACGAGCAGTACTTC. This sequence joins TRBV6-5 and TRBJ2-7, with D possibly matching TRBD2 (5 bases). V lost 0 bases and J 3 bases, leaving 12 bases between the germline ends. Germline assignment: CDR1 MNHEY and CDR2 SVGAGI. The CDR3 is 15 amino acids.

This clonotype was counted at least ten times. This chain joins TRBV7-8 and TRBJ2-5; D is tentatively TRBD1 or TRBD2 (6 bases each). The CDR3 loop spans 14 amino acids. CDR1 and CDR2 (germline): SGHVS, FQNEAQ. The V end was cut by 1 base, the J end by 4 bases, with 10 bases between. The CDR3 region has the DNA TGTGCCAGCAGCTTAGAGGGGGGCAGAGAGACCCAGTACTTC. Translating gives CASSLEGGRETQYF.